These 10 T cell receptor beta chains share one sample of origin, sequenced in a study of beta chain features in type 1 diabetes. Expressed TCRB transcripts got sequenced, as all isolated RNA was reverse transcribed. Measured with immunoSEQ multiplex PCR; TCRdb has only the in-frame clones, and not every one. The table shows over 40,000 clones, with under 65% occurring only once. Sequenced material: Tregs from blood. The receptors here all came from a woman in her late teens or twenties in good health.

This clone was seen a few times. The V call is TRBV10-3, the J call TRBJ2-7; maybe TRBD2 (6 bases). The CDR3 is made up of 13 amino acids. Trimming stripped 4 bases from V and 2 bases from J, with 9 bases between. Germline V gene data show CDR1 as ENHRY and CDR2 as SYGVKD. The CDR3 DNA sequence: TGTGCCATCAGTGCGGGAGATCCCTACGAGCAGTACTTC. This translates into CAISAGDPYEQYF.

The chain joins TRBV4-2 to TRBJ1-1; TRBD1 matches at 10 bases. CDR1 and CDR2 (germline): LGHNA, YNFKEQ. V lost 3 bases to trimming and J lost 0 bases; unmatched junction nucleotides: 10. The CDR3 contains 18 residues. The CDR3 sequence: CASSHIPGQGTMNTEAFF. The CDR3 DNA reads TGTGCCAGCAGCCATATTCCGGGACAGGGGACTATGAACACTGAAGCTTTCTTT.

This rearrangement joins TRBV15 to TRBJ2-1; D possibly corresponds to TRBD1 (6 bases). The germline V gene encodes CDR1 LNHNV and CDR2 YYDKDF (reference sequence). V lost 0 bases and J lost 7, with 13 bases in between. This CDR3 is 15 amino acids long. This CDR3 reads CATSRDFGRGNEQFF. The CDR3 DNA is TGTGCCACCAGCAGAGATTTCGGCAGGGGAAATGAGCAGTTCTTC.

The J gene is TRBJ2-1, the V gene TRBV29-1; TRBD2 aligns across 10 bases. V lost 7 bases, J lost 8 bases, and 11 bases stayed unmatched. CDR1 and CDR2 (germline): SQVTM, ANQGSEA. There are 14 residues in the CDR3. The CDR3 here is CSALGRLAGDEQFF. For the CDR3, the DNA is TGCAGCGCCCTGGGTCGGCTAGCGGGAGATGAGCAGTTCTTC.

V usage is TRBV5-1 and J usage is TRBJ2-5; TRBD1 agrees at 7 bases. CDR3 length: 13 amino acids. Germline lookup yields CDR1 SGHRS and CDR2 YFSETQ. The trim removed 7 bases at V and 5 bases at J, leaving 8 bases unmatched. CDR3 coding DNA: TGCGCCAGCGGTAGAGGGGGCGGTGAGACCCAGTACTTC. Its protein is CASGRGGGETQYF.

This clone was observed a handful of times. The rearrangement joins TRBV6-1 to TRBJ1-4, with 8 bases lining up with TRBD1. The junction had 7 bases not matched to a gene; V was cut back by 8 bases and J by 8 bases. CDR1 and CDR2 from the germline V gene are MNHNS and SASEGT. This CDR3 spans 13 amino acids. The CDR3 DNA reads as TGTGCCAGCCGGGACAGGTTAGGGGAAAAACTGTTTTTT. This encodes CASRDRLGEKLFF.

The chain joins TRBV27 to TRBJ2-7; 8 bases match TRBD1. V was clipped by 3 bases and J by 0 bases; unmatched bases: 4. Germline V gives CDR1 MNHEY, CDR2 SMNVEV (reference sequence). This CDR3 is built from 15 residues. This chain's CDR3 is CASSLKGQASYEQYF. In DNA, the CDR3 is TGTGCCAGCAGTTTGAAGGGACAGGCCTCCTACGAGCAGTACTTC.

Only a few counts were recorded for this clone. The genes are TRBV7-3 and TRBJ2-1, with a weak D call TRBD2 (5 bases). V lost 5 bases and J lost 7, with 21 bases in between. Germline V lookup: CDR1 SGHTA, CDR2 FQGTGA. The CDR3 has 16 residues. CDR3: CASSQASSRAQNEQFF. The DNA of the CDR3 is TGTGCCAGCAGCCAAGCTAGCAGTCGGGCGCAGAATGAGCAGTTCTTC.

This clone was detected only a few times. This chain joins TRBV28 and TRBJ1-6; D might be TRBD1 (5 bases). The CDR3 covers 13 residues. Germline values: CDR1 MDHEN, CDR2 SYDVKM. With 2 bases removed from V and 13 bases from J, the gap between germline ends came to 12 bases. Here the CDR3 reads CASSLGAARPLHF. In DNA, the CDR3 is TGTGCCAGCAGTTTAGGGGCAGCTCGGCCCCTCCACTTT.

The J gene is TRBJ1-1, the V gene TRBV7-9, with D possibly TRBD1 on 6 matching bases. V gave up 0 bases and J gave up 0 bases, with 11 bases separating them. CDR1 SEHNR and CDR2 FQNEAQ come from the germline V gene (reference sequence). CDR3 length: 16 residues. The CDR3 sequence: CASSLAGGPMNTEAFF. CDR3 bases: TGTGCCAGCAGCTTAGCGGGGGGGCCCATGAACACTGAAGCTTTCTTT.